The 27 T cell receptor beta chains listed next were all sequenced from one sample in a study of beta chain features in type 1 diabetes. General study findings and limits: A moderate, significant TCRB CDR3 shortening appeared in type 1 diabetes across four CD4+ subsets.

Which antigens these TCRs recognize remains unknown. Of the isolated RNA, all was reverse transcribed, and so the sequenced material was expressed TCRB transcripts. Method: immunoSEQ multiplex PCR; TCRdb's copy keeps in-frame clones and lacks some. The sample has some 360,000 clones, around 10% seen once; the top ten hold 0.6%. Specimen: central memory CD4+ T cells from blood. Receptors were obtained from a man aged 25-45 years with type 1 diabetes.

The V gene is TRBV15, the J gene TRBJ1-1; D ambiguous. Trimming took off 0 bases at V and 3 bases at J, with 8 bases between the two ends. This CDR3 spans 14 amino acids. CDR1 and CDR2 from the germline V gene are LNHNV and YYDKDF (reference sequence). The CDR3 nucleotides are TGTGCCACCAGCAGAGACGGGATCGACACTGAAGCTTTCTTT. This encodes CATSRDGIDTEAFF.

This clone was seen repeatedly, ten times or more. V is TRBV7-3 and J is TRBJ2-3; D remains unclear. The germline V gene has CDR1 SGHTA and CDR2 FQGTGA. The CDR3 sequence is 14 residues long. Trimming pared 2 bases from V and 6 bases from J, leaving 12 bases between. The CDR3 reads CASSLDARADTQYF. The CDR3 region has the DNA TGTGCCAGCAGCTTAGATGCCCGAGCCGATACGCAGTATTTT.

The chain has TRBV27 and TRBJ2-1, with 9 bases matching TRBD2. Germline lookup yields CDR1 MNHEY and CDR2 SMNVEV (reference sequence). The CDR3 loop spans 15 amino acids. The V and J ends lost 5 bases and 8 bases, in that order; junction bases with no gene match: 10. CDR3 nucleotide sequence: TGTGCCAGCAGTCTCCTACTAGCGGGCAAGGATGAGCAGTTCTTC. Translating it yields CASSLLLAGKDEQFF.

This clone was seen just once. V gene TRBV4-2 combines with J gene TRBJ2-7; TRBD2 matches at 7 bases. Germline CDR1 and CDR2: LGHNA and YNFKEQ. The CDR3 contains 13 residues. J was trimmed by 5 bases and V by 3 bases; bases with no gene match: 4. CDR3 protein: CASSQRERDEQYF. The DNA for the CDR3 is TGTGCCAGCAGCCAGCGGGAGAGGGACGAGCAGTACTTC.

This chain joins TRBV29-1 and TRBJ2-2; 11 bases agree with TRBD2. CDR1 SQVTM and CDR2 ANQGSEA come from the germline V gene. The CDR3 totals 17 residues. V trimming: 1 base; J trimming: 1 base; junction bases outside the gene matches: 5. The CDR3 region is CSVEVAGGGRNTGELFF. The CDR3 coding sequence is TGCAGCGTTGAAGTAGCGGGAGGGGGCCGGAACACCGGGGAGCTGTTTTTT.

The J gene is TRBJ2-5, the V gene TRBV29-1; 12 positions agree with TRBD2. Per germline, CDR1 SQVTM and CDR2 ANQGSEA. CDR3 length: 14 amino acids. This CDR3 reads CLYWGLAGGETQYF. Here the CDR3 DNA reads TGCCTTTATTGGGGGCTAGCGGGAGGGGAGACCCAGTACTTC.

This clone was observed a few times. Distinct nucleotide sequences in the sample also encode this CDR3. This rearrangement joins TRBV6-5 to TRBJ2-1; D ambiguous. This CDR3 has 11 amino acids. Trimming removed 5 bases at V and 10 bases at J, with 9 bases between. Per germline, CDR1 MNHEY and CDR2 SVGAGI. The CDR3 loop reads CASSPGFEQFF. The CDR3 bases are TGTGCCAGCAGTCCCGGGTTCGAGCAGTTCTTC.

This clone was detected once. The rearrangement links TRBV14 to TRBJ2-7; the match to TRBD1 covers 7 bases. Trimming removed 3 bases from V and 1 base from J; junction bases left unmatched: 12. The germline gives CDR1 SGHDN, CDR2 FVKESK. There are 17 residues in the CDR3. The CDR3 is CASSQGAGTASSYEQYF. The CDR3 nucleotides are TGTGCCAGCAGCCAGGGTGCCGGGACAGCCTCATCCTACGAGCAGTACTTC.

This clone has a handful of counts. The chain is built from TRBV28 and TRBJ2-7, with a tentative D call TRBD2 (5 bases). The ends were cut back, 3 bases at V and 5 bases at J, with 20 bases in the middle. CDR1 is MDHEN and CDR2 is SYDVKM in the germline V gene. The CDR3 extends over 16 amino acids. CDR3 DNA sequence: TGTGCCAGCAGTTTTTGGATACTAGAAGGAACCCACGAGCAGTACTTC. Translating it yields CASSFWILEGTHEQYF.

In its sample, this clone was seen a few times. This sequence joins TRBV27 and TRBJ1-2; D may be TRBD1 (6 bases). The CDR3 totals 13 residues. Trimming stripped 3 bases from V and 7 bases from J, with 12 bases between. Germline CDR1 reads MNHEY; CDR2 reads SMNVEV (reference sequence). CDR3 nucleotides: TGTGCCAGCAGTTTCGCAGGGGTTCGTGGCTACACCTTC. It encodes CASSFAGVRGYTF.

The chain links TRBV7-3 to TRBJ2-1; D remains ambiguous. There are 12 residues in the CDR3. Germline V CDR1 and CDR2: SGHTA, FQGTGA. Trimming removed 1 base from V and 9 bases from J, with 7 bases in between. CDR3 in DNA: TGTGCCAGCAGCTTAAACAATGGTGAGCAGTTCTTC. It is translated as CASSLNNGEQFF. The whole variable domain, filled in from reference TRBV7-3 and TRBJ2-1, reads GAGVSQTPSNKVTEKGKYVELRCDPISGHTALYWYRQSLGQGPEFLIYFQGTGAADDSGLPNDRFFAVRPEGSVSTLKIQRTERGDSAVYLCASSLNNGEQFFGPGTRLTVL.

V usage is TRBV7-2 and J usage is TRBJ2-3, with D hard to call. V dropped 3 bases and J dropped 2 bases, with 6 bases sitting between them. This CDR3 contains 13 residues. CDR1 is SGHTA, CDR2 FQGNSA, per germline. Written as DNA, the CDR3 is TGTGCCAGCAGCTTTTTGTACACAGATACGCAGTATTTT. It specifies CASSFLYTDTQYF.

The rearrangement joins TRBV27 to TRBJ2-4; TRBD1 might be the D (6 bases). Germline CDR1 and CDR2: MNHEY and SMNVEV (reference sequence). The CDR3 runs 15 residues. V was trimmed by 5 bases and J by 0 bases, leaving 11 bases between them. The CDR3 DNA follows: TGTGCCAGCAGTCCCTACAGGGAAGCCAAAAACATTCAGTACTTC. Its translation: CASSPYREAKNIQYF.

This clone occurred a few times. The V and J genes are TRBV4-1 and TRBJ2-5; the match to TRBD1 covers 9 bases. This CDR3 is 18 amino acids long. Germline values: CDR1 MGHRA, CDR2 YSYEKL. Unmatched junction bases numbered 15, after V lost 5 bases and J lost 2 bases. CDR3 DNA: TGCGCCAGCAGCTCCCGTACGAACTGGGGACAGGGACAAGAGACCCAGTACTTC. As protein: CASSSRTNWGQGQETQYF.

This clone was counted a few times. The CDR3 region is CASSLRSDGAEQYF. The CDR3 nucleotides are TGTGCCAGCAGTTTACGAAGTGATGGGGCCGAGCAGTACTTC. J is TRBJ2-5 and V is TRBV27; tentative D call: TRBD1 (5 bases). The end of the DNA is better explained by TRBJ2-7, so the J call may be wrong. The CDR3 covers 14 residues. In germline, CDR1 is MNHEY, CDR2 SMNVEV (reference sequence).

This clone has more than one count but fewer than ten. The rearrangement uses TRBV7-8 and TRBJ1-2; D is unresolved. Germline CDR1 is SGHVS and CDR2 is FQNEAQ. V gave up 3 bases and J gave up 0 bases, with 11 bases separating them. The CDR3 sequence is 15 residues long. The CDR3: CASSFASAANYGYTF. CDR3 DNA sequence: TGTGCCAGCAGCTTCGCATCGGCAGCTAACTATGGCTACACCTTC.

This chain connects TRBV10-3 to TRBJ1-1; possibly TRBD1 for D (6 bases). This CDR3 is 14 amino acids long. Per germline, CDR1 ENHRY and CDR2 SYGVKD. Trimming removed 3 bases at V and 6 bases at J, with 14 bases between. The CDR3 DNA is TGTGCCATCAGTGATAGCGGGGGCATGTCTGAAGCTTTCTTT. It encodes CAISDSGGMSEAFF.

This clone was seen a few times. CDR3 sequence reads: CASSPQGGGRLIGANVLTF. In nucleotides, the CDR3 is TGTGCCAGTAGTCCTCAAGGCGGCGGGAGGCTAATAGGGGCCAACGTCCTGACTTTC. This chain joins TRBV19 and TRBJ2-6; 8 bases fit TRBD2. Germline CDR1 reads LNHDA; CDR2 reads SQIVND (reference sequence). V trimming: 5 bases; J trimming: 4 bases; junction bases outside the gene matches: 16. The CDR3 runs 19 residues. Supplemented by reference TRBV19 and TRBJ2-6, the full variable domain reads DGGITQSPKYLFRKEGQNVTLSCEQNLNHDAMYWYRQDPGQGLRLIYYSQIVNDFQKGDIAEGYSVSREKKESFPLTVTSAQKNPTAFYLCASSPQGGGRLIGANVLTFGAGSRLTVL.

There are a few counts of this clone. V gene TRBV5-1 combines with J gene TRBJ1-2; D gene ambiguous. The germline CDR1 and CDR2 sequences are SGHRS and YFSETQ. Trimming removed 2 bases at V and 5 bases at J, with 10 bases between. The CDR3 sequence is 13 residues long. The CDR3 spells CASSFAPEYGYTF. CDR3 coding DNA: TGCGCCAGCAGCTTTGCGCCTGAGTATGGCTACACCTTC.

This clone was detected a few times. The genes are TRBV2 and TRBJ2-2, with D maybe TRBD1 (6 bases). From germline, CDR1 is SNHLY and CDR2 FYNNEI. This CDR3 spans 14 amino acids. V was pared by 1 base and J by 4 bases, with 7 bases between. CDR3 coding DNA: TGTGCCAGCAGTGAAGTAGGGGGCACCGGGGAGCTGTTTTTT. Residues: CASSEVGGTGELFF.

The chain employs TRBV5-5 and TRBJ2-7; 8 positions agree with TRBD2. The V and J ends lost 4 bases and 5 bases, in that order; junction bases with no gene match: 8. Germline values: CDR1 SGHKS, CDR2 YYEKEE (reference sequence). The CDR3 is 14 amino acids. CDR3 coding DNA: TGTGCCAGCAGCGTGACTAGCGACGGCCACGAGCAGTACTTC. Encoded protein: CASSVTSDGHEQYF.

The CDR3: CASSSIDSNTEAFF. DNA of the CDR3: TGTGCCAGCAGTTCCATTGACAGTAACACTGAAGCTTTCTTT. The J gene is TRBJ1-1, the V gene TRBV28, with a weak D call TRBD1 (5 bases). CDR3 size: 14 residues. The V gene lost 4 bases and the J gene lost 2 bases, with 11 bases spanning the gap. CDR1 and CDR2 from the germline V gene are MDHEN and SYDVKM. Variable domain in full (rest from reference TRBV28 and TRBJ1-1): DVKVTQSSRYLVKRTGEKVFLECVQDMDHENMFWYRQDPGLGLRLIYFSYDVKMKEKGDIPEGYSVSREKKERFSLILESASTNQTSMYLCASSSIDSNTEAFFGQGTRLTVV.

This clone was picked up a small number of times. The V gene is TRBV7-2, the J gene TRBJ2-3; D is possibly TRBD2 (6 bases). The CDR3 loop spans 16 amino acids. Trimming stripped 5 bases from V and 0 bases from J, with 15 bases between. Looked up from germline, CDR1 is SGHTA and CDR2 is FQGNSA. This CDR3 is CASSAGRDSSTDTQYF. CDR3 nucleotide sequence: TGTGCCAGCAGCGCGGGGCGGGACTCTAGCACAGATACGCAGTATTTT.

This clone was recorded many times. The chain uses TRBV28 and TRBJ1-1; TRBD1 might be the D (6 bases). This CDR3 comprises 13 residues. The germline CDR1 and CDR2 sequences are MDHEN and SYDVKM. Trimming removed 3 bases from V and 7 bases from J, with 12 bases in between. CDR3 nucleotide sequence: TGTGCCAGCAGTTTTGGACAGTTTCTTGAAGCTTTCTTT. Translation gives CASSFGQFLEAFF.

Points on this clone: Distinct nucleotide sequences in the sample also encode this CDR3. The chain has TRBV7-2 and TRBJ2-5; D might be TRBD1 (5 bases). The germline V and J ends were trimmed by 5 bases and 4 bases, with 8 bases remaining between them. CDR1 SGHTA and CDR2 FQGNSA come from the germline V gene. This CDR3 contains 12 residues. The DNA for the CDR3 is TGTGCCAGCAGCCCCGACAGAGAGACCCAGTACTTC. It is translated as CASSPDRETQYF.

The chain carries TRBV5-1 and TRBJ1-4; D perhaps matches TRBD1 (5 bases). With 1 base removed from V and 6 bases from J, the gap between germline ends came to 10 bases. Germline V lookup: CDR1 SGHRS, CDR2 YFSETQ. The CDR3 has 14 residues. DNA for the CDR3: TGCGCCAGCAGCTTGCAGGGTTTGGATGAAAAACTGTTTTTT. It codes for CASSLQGLDEKLFF. Drawing the rest from reference TRBV5-1 and TRBJ1-4, the complete variable domain is KAGVTQTPRYLIKTRGQQVTLSCSPISGHRSVSWYQQTPGQGLQFLFEYFSETQRNKGNFPGRFSGRQFSNSRSEMNVSTLELGDSALYLCASSLQGLDEKLFFGSGTQLSVL.

The sample holds a few counts of this clone. The chain employs TRBV18 and TRBJ2-1, with 12 positions matching TRBD2. The ends lost 5 bases at V and 6 bases at J; junction bases unmatched: 11. CDR1 is KGHSH, CDR2 LQKENI, per germline. The CDR3 sequence is 17 residues long. CDR3 in DNA: TGTGCCAGCTCAATGACTAGCGGGAGAGAATGGGGCAATGAGCAGTTCTTC. This translates into CASSMTSGREWGNEQFF. The variable domain in full, with the rest retrieved from reference TRBV18 and TRBJ2-1, is NAGVMQNPRHLVRRRGQEARLRCSPMKGHSHVYWYRQLPEEGLKFMVYLQKENIIDESGMPKERFSAEFPKEGPSILRIQQVVRGDSAAYFCASSMTSGREWGNEQFFGPGTRLTVL.